One and the same sample provided the 15 T cell receptor beta chains below, sequenced in a study of blood T cell repertoires in COVID-19 (dated by TCRdb to the early 2020s). To prepare the library, the immunoSEQ multiplex PCR assay was applied. The clones in this table, taken by TCRdb from immuneACCESS, are in-frame only. Not every clone is retained; where verified, under half of the shortfall comes from an unresolved V gene, and the cause of the rest is unknown. In all, the sample holds 200,000 to 300,000 clones, and more than 80% of those were seen once. The top ten clonotypes cover about 4% of the sample. Sequenced sample: peripheral blood. The receptors stem from a woman aged 40 to 50 with acute or convalescent COVID-19.

This chain connects TRBV27 to TRBJ1-6, with 7 bases aligning to TRBD1. CDR3 length: 18 residues. With V trimmed by 0 bases and J by 5 bases, 10 bases remained unmatched. CDR1 and CDR2 from the germline V gene are MNHEY and SMNVEV (reference sequence). CDR3 DNA sequence: TGTGCCAGCAGTTTATCCCACCGAGGGGGCGGAAATAATTCACCCCTCCACTTT. Its translation is CASSLSHRGGGNNSPLHF.

With regard to this clone: In the same sample, other DNA sequences code for this CDR3. The chain recombines TRBV19 with TRBJ1-3; unclear D gene. The germline V gene encodes CDR1 LNHDA and CDR2 SQIVND (reference sequence). Deletions cut 2 bases from V and 0 bases from J, with 5 bases between. The CDR3 totals 14 residues. The CDR3 bases are TGTGCCAGTAGTATATCAGTCTCTGGAAACACCATATATTTT. As protein: CASSISVSGNTIYF.

This sequence joins TRBV9 and TRBJ2-1; 15 bases line up with TRBD2. The V and J ends lost 0 bases and 9 bases, in that order; junction bases with no gene match: 13. The CDR3 loop spans 19 amino acids. CDR1 SGDLS and CDR2 YYNGEE come from the germline V gene. This CDR3 is CASSVGPRTSGGAGGEQFF. The CDR3 nucleotides read TGTGCCAGCAGCGTAGGGCCCCGGACTAGCGGGGGGGCAGGGGGTGAGCAGTTCTTC. The entire variable domain, with the rest obtained from reference TRBV9 and TRBJ2-1, is as follows: DSGVTQTPKHLITATGQRVTLRCSPRSGDLSVYWYQQSLDQGLQFLIQYYNGEERAKGNILERFSAQQFPDLHSELNLSSLELGDSALYFCASSVGPRTSGGAGGEQFFGPGTRLTVL.

This chain uses TRBV2 with TRBJ1-2, with 7 bases aligning to TRBD1. There are 14 residues in the CDR3. The J segment lost 8 bases and the V segment lost 6 bases, leaving 12 bases of the junction unmatched. Germline V lookup: CDR1 SNHLY, CDR2 FYNNEI. This CDR3 reads CASSRQGIGQGYTF. CDR3 DNA: TGTGCCAGCAGCAGACAGGGTATAGGCCAAGGCTACACCTTC.

J is TRBJ2-3 and V is TRBV10-1; D gene unclear. This CDR3 is built from 14 residues. Germline CDR1 and CDR2: WNHNN and SYGVQD (reference sequence). V was pared by 5 bases and J by 4 bases, with 13 bases between. CDR3 bases: TGCGCCAGCAGTTCCCCCCCACCGGCAGATACGCAGTATTTT. It specifies CASSSPPPADTQYF.

The rearrangement links TRBV5-8 to TRBJ1-2, with 8 nucleotides matching TRBD1. V trimming: 8 bases; J trimming: 4 bases; junction bases outside the gene matches: 10. The CDR3 contains 14 residues. CDR1 and CDR2 from the germline V gene are SGHTS and YDEGEE. The DNA for the CDR3 is TGTGCCAGAAAAACCGGGGACAGGTCCTATGGCTACACCTTC. Translated, it gives CARKTGDRSYGYTF.

The chain couples TRBV9 to TRBJ2-4, with 8 bases aligning to TRBD1. Germline CDR1 is SGDLS and CDR2 is YYNGEE. CDR3 length equals 20 residues. V dropped 4 bases and J dropped 0; count of bases not matched to a gene: 18. In nucleotides, the CDR3 is TGTGCCAGCAGCATCAATACCTTGGGACAGGAGGAGGTAGCCAAAAACATTCAGTACTTC. Translation gives CASSINTLGQEEVAKNIQYF.

The chain uses TRBV2 and TRBJ1-3, with 9 bases lining up with TRBD1. Germline CDR1 reads SNHLY; CDR2 reads FYNNEI. CDR3 length equals 16 residues. The ends lost 3 bases at V and 2 bases at J; junction bases unmatched: 5. CDR3 protein: CASSERRTGAGNTIYF. CDR3 nucleotides: TGTGCCAGCAGTGAGCGACGGACAGGGGCTGGAAACACCATATATTTT.

V gene TRBV3-1 (or the pseudogene TRBV3-2) combines with J gene TRBJ2-3; perhaps TRBD2 as D (5 bases). V was shortened by 6 bases and J by 0 bases, with 7 bases between the two germline ends. This CDR3 spans 13 amino acids. CDR1 and CDR2 (germline): LGHDT, YNNKEL (reference sequence). CDR3: CASRDFSTDTQYF. CDR3 coding DNA: TGTGCCAGCAGGGACTTTAGCACAGATACGCAGTATTTT.

The chain combines TRBV27 with TRBJ1-3, with D maybe TRBD1 (6 bases). Trimming removed 6 bases at V and 0 bases at J, with 12 bases between. This CDR3 comprises 15 residues. Germline assignment: CDR1 MNHEY and CDR2 SMNVEV (reference sequence). The CDR3 coding sequence is TGTGCCAGCAGCGGATTACAGGGCTCTGGAAACACCATATATTTT. Translation gives CASSGLQGSGNTIYF.

The chain carries TRBV11-2 and TRBJ1-2; D unresolved. The CDR3 is 15 residues long. Between the trimmed V and J ends, which lost 1 base and 5 bases, there was a span of 14 bases. Germline CDR1 SGHAT, CDR2 FQNNGV. DNA of the CDR3: TGTGCCAGCAGCTTAGTTCGGCAGCCAGGTTATGGCTACACCTTC. Encoded protein: CASSLVRQPGYGYTF.

This sequence joins TRBV9 and TRBJ2-1, with 9 bases identical to TRBD2. Per germline, CDR1 SGDLS and CDR2 YYNGEE. The CDR3 extends over 15 amino acids. V lost 4 bases to trimming and J lost 3 bases; unmatched junction nucleotides: 5. The CDR3 here is CASSSGTSLYNEQFF. For the CDR3, the DNA is TGTGCCAGCAGCTCAGGGACTAGCCTCTACAATGAGCAGTTCTTC.

This chain connects TRBV2 to TRBJ1-4; D is uncertain. Trimming cost V 6 bases and J 8 bases, with 4 bases left between them. In germline, CDR1 is SNHLY, CDR2 FYNNEI. The length of the CDR3 is 10 residues. CDR3 sequence reads: CASSLEKLFF. The CDR3, as DNA: TGTGCCAGCAGCCTCGAAAAACTGTTTTTT. The full variable domain, completed using reference TRBV2 and TRBJ1-4, is EPEVTQTPSHQVTQMGQEVILRCVPISNHLYFYWYRQILGQKVEFLVSFYNNEISEKSEIFDDQFSVERPDGSNFTLKIRSTKLEDSAMYFCASSLEKLFFGSGTQLSVL.

The chain links TRBV3-1 (or the pseudogene TRBV3-2) to TRBJ2-4; 12 bases are a match to TRBD2. With 0 bases clipped from V and 0 bases from J, the junction kept 3 bases outside the gene matches. CDR1 is LGHDT, CDR2 YNNKEL, per germline (reference sequence). This CDR3 region has 18 residues. The CDR3 sequence: CASSQELAGGLAKNIQYF. As DNA, the CDR3 is TGTGCCAGCAGCCAAGAGCTAGCGGGGGGGCTAGCCAAAAACATTCAGTACTTC.

V and J are TRBV19 and TRBJ1-4; maybe TRBD1 (5 bases). This CDR3 has 15 amino acids. V was shortened by 5 bases and J by 0 bases, with 10 bases between the two germline ends. Germline values: CDR1 LNHDA, CDR2 SQIVND (reference sequence). DNA for the CDR3: TGTGCCAGTAGTGGGGGGGGGACAACTAATGAAAAACTGTTTTTT. It specifies CASSGGGTTNEKLFF.